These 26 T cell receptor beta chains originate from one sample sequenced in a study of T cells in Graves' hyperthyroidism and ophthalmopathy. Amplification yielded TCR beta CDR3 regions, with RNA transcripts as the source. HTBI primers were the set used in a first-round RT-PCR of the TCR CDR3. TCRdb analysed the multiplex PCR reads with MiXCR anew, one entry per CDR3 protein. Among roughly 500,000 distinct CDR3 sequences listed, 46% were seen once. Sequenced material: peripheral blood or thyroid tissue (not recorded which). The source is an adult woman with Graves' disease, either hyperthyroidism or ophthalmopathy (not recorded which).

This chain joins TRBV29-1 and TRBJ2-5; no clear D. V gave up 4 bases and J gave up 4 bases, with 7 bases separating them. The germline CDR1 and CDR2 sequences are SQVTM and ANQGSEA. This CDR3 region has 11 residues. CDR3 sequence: CSVVPRETQYF. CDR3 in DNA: TGCAGCGTTGTCCCTAGAGAGACCCAGTACTTC.

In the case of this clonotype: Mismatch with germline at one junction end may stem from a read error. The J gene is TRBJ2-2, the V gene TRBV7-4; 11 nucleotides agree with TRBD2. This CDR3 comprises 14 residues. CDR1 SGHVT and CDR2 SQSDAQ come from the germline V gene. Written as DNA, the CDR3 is TGTGCCAGCAGCGTAGCGGGAGGGCCGGGGGAGCTGTTTTTT. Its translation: CASSVAGGPGELFF.

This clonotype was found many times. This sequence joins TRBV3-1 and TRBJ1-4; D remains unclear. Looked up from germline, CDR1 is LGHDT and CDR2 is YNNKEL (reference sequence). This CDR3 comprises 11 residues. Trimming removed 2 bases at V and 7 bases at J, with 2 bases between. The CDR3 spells CASSQSEKLFF. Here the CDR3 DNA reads TGTGCCAGCAGCCAAAGTGAAAAACTGTTTTTT. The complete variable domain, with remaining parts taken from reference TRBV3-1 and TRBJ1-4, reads DTAVSQTPKYLVTQMGNDKSIKCEQNLGHDTMYWYKQDSKKFLKIMFSYNNKELIINETVPNRFSPKSPDKAHLNLHINSLELGDSAVYFCASSQSEKLFFGSGTQLSVL.

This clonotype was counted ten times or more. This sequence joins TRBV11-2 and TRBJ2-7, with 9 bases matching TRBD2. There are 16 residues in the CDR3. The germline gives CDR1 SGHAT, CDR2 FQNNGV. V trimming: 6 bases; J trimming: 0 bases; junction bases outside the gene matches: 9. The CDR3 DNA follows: TGTGCCAGCAGTTTCACTTCTAGCGGGACCTCCTACGAGCAGTACTTC. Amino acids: CASSFTSSGTSYEQYF.

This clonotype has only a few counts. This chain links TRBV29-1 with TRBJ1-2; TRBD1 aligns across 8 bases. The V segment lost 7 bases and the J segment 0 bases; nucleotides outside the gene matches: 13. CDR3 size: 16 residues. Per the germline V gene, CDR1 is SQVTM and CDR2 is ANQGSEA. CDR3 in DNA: TGCAGCGCTCTCCCTTGGGACAGGTCAGCTAACTATGGCTACACCTTC. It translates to CSALPWDRSANYGYTF.

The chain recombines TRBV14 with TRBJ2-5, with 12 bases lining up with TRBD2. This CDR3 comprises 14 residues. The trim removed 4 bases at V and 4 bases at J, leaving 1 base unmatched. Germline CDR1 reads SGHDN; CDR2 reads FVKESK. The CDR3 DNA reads TGTGCCAGCAGCCCTAGCGGGAGGGCAGAGACCCAGTACTTC. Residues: CASSPSGRAETQYF.

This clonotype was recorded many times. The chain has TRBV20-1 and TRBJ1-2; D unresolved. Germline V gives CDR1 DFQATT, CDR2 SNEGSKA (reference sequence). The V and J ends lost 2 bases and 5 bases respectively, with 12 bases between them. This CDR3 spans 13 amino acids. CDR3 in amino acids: CSARYRTEYGYTF. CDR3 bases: TGCAGTGCTAGATACCGGACGGAGTATGGCTACACCTTC.

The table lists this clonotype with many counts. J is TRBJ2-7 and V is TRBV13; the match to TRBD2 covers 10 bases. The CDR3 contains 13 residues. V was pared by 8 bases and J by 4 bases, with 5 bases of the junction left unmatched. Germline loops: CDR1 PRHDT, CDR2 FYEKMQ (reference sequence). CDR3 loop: CASGASGSYEQYF. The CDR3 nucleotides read TGTGCCAGCGGGGCTAGCGGGAGTTACGAGCAGTACTTC.

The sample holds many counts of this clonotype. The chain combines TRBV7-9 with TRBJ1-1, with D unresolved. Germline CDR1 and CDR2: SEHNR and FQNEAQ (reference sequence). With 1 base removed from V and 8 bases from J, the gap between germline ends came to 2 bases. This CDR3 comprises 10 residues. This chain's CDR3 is CASSLEEAFF. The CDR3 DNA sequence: TGTGCCAGCAGCTTAGAAGAAGCTTTCTTT.

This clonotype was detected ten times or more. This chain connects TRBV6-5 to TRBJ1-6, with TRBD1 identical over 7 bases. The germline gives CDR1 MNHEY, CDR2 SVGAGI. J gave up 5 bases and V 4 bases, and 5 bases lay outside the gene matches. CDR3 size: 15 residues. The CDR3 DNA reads TGTGCCAGCAGTTCCGTGGGACAGAATAATTCACCCCTCCACTTT. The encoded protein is CASSSVGQNNSPLHF.

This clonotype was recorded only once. The CDR3 DNA follows: TGTGCCAGCAGTGTGGGGGCAGGAACTGGGGCCAACGTCCTGACTTTC. Protein: CASSVGAGTGANVLTF. The chain links TRBV6-4 to TRBJ2-6, with D maybe TRBD1 (6 bases). CDR1 and CDR2 (germline): MRHNA, SNTAGT. The CDR3 length is 16 residues. The V and J ends lost 4 bases and 2 bases respectively, with 12 bases between them.

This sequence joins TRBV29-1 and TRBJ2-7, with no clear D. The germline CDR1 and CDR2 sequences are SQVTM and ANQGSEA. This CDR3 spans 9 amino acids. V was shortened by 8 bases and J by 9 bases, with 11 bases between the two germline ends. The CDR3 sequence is CSSGPRQYF. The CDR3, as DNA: TGCAGCTCCGGACCACGGCAGTACTTC.

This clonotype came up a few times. For the CDR3, the DNA is TGCGCCAGCAGCCTCCCGGGACACCCGTCCTACGAGCAGTACTTC. Encoded protein: CASSLPGHPSYEQYF. This rearrangement joins TRBV5-1 to TRBJ2-7; a possible D gene is TRBD1 (6 bases). The germline V gene has CDR1 SGHRS and CDR2 YFSETQ. Trimming removed 4 bases at V and 1 base at J, with 15 bases between. The CDR3 length is 15 residues.

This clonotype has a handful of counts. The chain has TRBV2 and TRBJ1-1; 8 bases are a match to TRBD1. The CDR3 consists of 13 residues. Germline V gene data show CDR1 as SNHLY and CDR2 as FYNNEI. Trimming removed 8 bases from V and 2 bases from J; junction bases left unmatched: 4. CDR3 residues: CASCRGLNTEAFF. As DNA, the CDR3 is TGTGCCAGCTGCAGGGGGCTAAACACTGAAGCTTTCTTT.

The DNA for the CDR3 is TGTGCCAGCAGTGGGGGGAGTGAGGGGGCCTCCTACGAGCAGTACTTC. Its protein product is CASSGGSEGASYEQYF. The chain has TRBV6-1 and TRBJ2-7, with 7 nucleotides matching TRBD1. The germline V gene has CDR1 MNHNS and CDR2 SASEGT. The length of the CDR3 is 16 residues. The trim removed 4 bases at V and 0 bases at J, leaving 9 bases unmatched.

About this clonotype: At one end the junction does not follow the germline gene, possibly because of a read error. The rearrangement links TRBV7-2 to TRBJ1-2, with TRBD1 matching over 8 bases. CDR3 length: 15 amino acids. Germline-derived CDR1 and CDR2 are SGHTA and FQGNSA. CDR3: CASSQDPGGSYGYTF. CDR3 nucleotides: TGCGCCAGCAGCCAAGATCCAGGGGGCTCATATGGCTACACCTTC. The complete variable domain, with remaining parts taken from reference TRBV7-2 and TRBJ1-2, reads GAGVSQSPSNKVTEKGKDVELRCDPISGHTALYWYRQSLGQGLEFLIYFQGNSAPDKSGLPSDRFSAERTGGSVSTLTIQRTQQEDSAVYLCASSQDPGGSYGYTFGSGTRLTVV.

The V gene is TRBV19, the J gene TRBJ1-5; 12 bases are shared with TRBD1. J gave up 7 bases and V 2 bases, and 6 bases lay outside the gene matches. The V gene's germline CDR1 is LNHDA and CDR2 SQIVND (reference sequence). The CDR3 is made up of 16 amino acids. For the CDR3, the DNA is TGTGCCAGTAGTATACTGGGGACAGGGGGCGGGCAGCCCCAGCATTTT. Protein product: CASSILGTGGGQPQHF.

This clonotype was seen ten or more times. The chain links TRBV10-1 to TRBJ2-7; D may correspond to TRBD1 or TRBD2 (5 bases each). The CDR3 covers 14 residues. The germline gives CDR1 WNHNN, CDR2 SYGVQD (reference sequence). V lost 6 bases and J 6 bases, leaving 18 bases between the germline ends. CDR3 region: CASSRDRLGSEQYF. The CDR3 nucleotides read TGCGCCAGCAGCCGGGACCGGCTAGGGAGCGAGCAGTACTTC.

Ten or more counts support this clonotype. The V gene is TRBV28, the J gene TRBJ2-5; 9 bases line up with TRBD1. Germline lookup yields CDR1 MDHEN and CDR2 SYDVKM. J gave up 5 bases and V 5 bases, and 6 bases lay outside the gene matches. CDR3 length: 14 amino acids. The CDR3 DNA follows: TGTGCCAGCAGTGAAACAGGGGGCGTTGAGACCCAGTACTTC. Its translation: CASSETGGVETQYF.

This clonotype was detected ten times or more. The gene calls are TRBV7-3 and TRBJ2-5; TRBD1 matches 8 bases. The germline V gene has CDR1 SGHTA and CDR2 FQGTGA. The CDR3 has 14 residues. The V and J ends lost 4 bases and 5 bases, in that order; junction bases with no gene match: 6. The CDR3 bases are TGTGCCAGCAGCTCCTCAGGGGGCGGGGAGACCCAGTACTTC. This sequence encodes CASSSSGGGETQYF.

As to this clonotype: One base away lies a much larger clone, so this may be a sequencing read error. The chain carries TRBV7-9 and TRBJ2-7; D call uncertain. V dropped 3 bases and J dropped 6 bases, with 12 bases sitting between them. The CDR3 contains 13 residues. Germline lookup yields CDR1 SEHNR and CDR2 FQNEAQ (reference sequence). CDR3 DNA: TGTGCCAGCAGCTTGGCCAGGTGGGGCGAGCAGTACTTC. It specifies CASSLARWGEQYF. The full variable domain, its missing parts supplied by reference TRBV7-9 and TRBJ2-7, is DTGVSQNPRHKITKRGQNVTFRCDPISEHNRLYWYRQTLGQGPEFLTYFQNEAQLEKSRLLSDRFSAERPKGSFSTLEIQRTEQGDSAMYLCASSLARWGEQYFGPGTRLTVT.

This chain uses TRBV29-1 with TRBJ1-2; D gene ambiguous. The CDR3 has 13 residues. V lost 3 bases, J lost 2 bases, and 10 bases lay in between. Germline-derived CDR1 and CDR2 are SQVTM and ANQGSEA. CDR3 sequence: CSVEGSPNYGYTF. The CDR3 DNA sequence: TGCAGCGTTGAGGGCAGTCCGAACTATGGCTACACCTTC.

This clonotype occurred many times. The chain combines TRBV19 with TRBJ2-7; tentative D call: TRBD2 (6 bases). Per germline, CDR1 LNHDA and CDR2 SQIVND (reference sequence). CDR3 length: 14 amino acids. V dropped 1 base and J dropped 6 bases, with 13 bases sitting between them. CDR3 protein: CASSIVGGPVEQYF. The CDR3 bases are TGTGCCAGTAGTATAGTTGGAGGGCCTGTCGAGCAGTACTTC.

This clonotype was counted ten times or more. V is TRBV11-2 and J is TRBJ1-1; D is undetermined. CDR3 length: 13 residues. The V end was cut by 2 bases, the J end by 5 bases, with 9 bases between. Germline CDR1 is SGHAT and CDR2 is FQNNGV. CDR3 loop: CASSLLDGTEAFF. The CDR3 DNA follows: TGTGCCAGCAGCTTATTGGACGGTACTGAAGCTTTCTTT. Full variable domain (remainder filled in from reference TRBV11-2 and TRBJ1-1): EAGVAQSPRYKIIEKRQSVAFWCNPISGHATLYWYQQILGQGPKLLIQFQNNGVVDDSQLPKDRFSAERLKGVDSTLKIQPAKLEDSAVYLCASSLLDGTEAFFGQGTRLTVV.

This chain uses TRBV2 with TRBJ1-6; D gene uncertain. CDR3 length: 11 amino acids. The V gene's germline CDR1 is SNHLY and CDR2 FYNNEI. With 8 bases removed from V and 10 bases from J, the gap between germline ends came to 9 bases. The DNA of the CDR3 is TGTGCCAGCGCGATTGGGTCACCCCTCCACTTT. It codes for CASAIGSPLHF.

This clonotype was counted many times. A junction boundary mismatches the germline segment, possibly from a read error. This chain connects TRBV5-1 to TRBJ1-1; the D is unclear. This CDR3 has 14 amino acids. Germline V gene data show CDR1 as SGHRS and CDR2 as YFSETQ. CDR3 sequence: CASSLGGLNTEAFF. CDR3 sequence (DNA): TGTGCCAGCAGCTTAGGAGGGCTGAACACTGAAGCTTTCTTT.